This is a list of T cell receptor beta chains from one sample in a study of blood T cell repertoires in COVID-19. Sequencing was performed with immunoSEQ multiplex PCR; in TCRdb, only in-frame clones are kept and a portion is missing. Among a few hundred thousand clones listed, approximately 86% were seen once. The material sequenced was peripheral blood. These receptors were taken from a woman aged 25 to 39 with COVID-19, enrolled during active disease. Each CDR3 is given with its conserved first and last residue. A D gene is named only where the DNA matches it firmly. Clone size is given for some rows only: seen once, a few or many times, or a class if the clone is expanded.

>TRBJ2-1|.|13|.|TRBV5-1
CASSQGTVNEQFF
TGCGCCAGCAGCCAAGGGACTGTCAATGAGCAGTTCTTC
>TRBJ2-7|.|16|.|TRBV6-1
CASSEVKQGRSYEQYF
TGTGCCAGCAGTGAAGTGAAGCAGGGGCGATCCTACGAGCAGTACTTC
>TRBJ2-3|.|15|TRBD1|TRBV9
CASSVRDRGTDTQYF
TGTGCCAGCAGCGTCCGGGACAGGGGCACAGATACGCAGTATTTT
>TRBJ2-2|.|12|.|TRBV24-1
CATRGLAAELFF
TGTGCCACCAGGGGCCTAGCAGCGGAGCTGTTTTTT
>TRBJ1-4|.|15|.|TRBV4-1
CASSQDTRAEEKLFF
TGCGCCAGCAGCCAAGATACCAGGGCAGAAGAAAAACTGTTTTTT
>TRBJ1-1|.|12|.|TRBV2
CASSEDYTEAFF
TGTGCCAGCAGTGAAGACTACACTGAAGCTTTCTTT
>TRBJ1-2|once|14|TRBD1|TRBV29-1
CSVEPPGQLYGYTF
TGCAGCGTTGAACCTCCGGGACAGCTCTATGGCTACACCTTC
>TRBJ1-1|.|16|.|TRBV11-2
CASNNPPAAPNTEAFF
TGTGCCAGCAACAACCCCCCGGCGGCCCCGAACACTGAAGCTTTCTTT
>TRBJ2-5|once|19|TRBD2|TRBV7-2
CASRHQGPTSGESRETQYF
TGTGCCAGCAGACACCAGGGCCCAACTAGCGGGGAATCCCGGGAGACCCAGTACTTC
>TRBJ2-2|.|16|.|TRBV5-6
CASSLVSGRNTGELFF
TGTGCCAGCAGCTTGGTTTCAGGAAGGAACACCGGGGAGCTGTTTTTT
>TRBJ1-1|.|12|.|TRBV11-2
CASSFGGTEAFF
TGTGCCAGCAGCTTCGGGGGGACTGAAGCTTTCTTT
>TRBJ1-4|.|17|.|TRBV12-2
CASRPRTVLATNEKLFF
TGTGCAAGTCGCCCCCGGACAGTCCTTGCAACTAATGAAAAACTGTTTTTT
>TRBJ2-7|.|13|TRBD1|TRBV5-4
CASSFQGAYEQYF
TGTGCCAGCAGCTTCCAGGGGGCCTACGAGCAGTACTTC
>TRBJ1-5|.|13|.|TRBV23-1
CAVEGDSNQPQHF
TGCGCCGTTGAGGGGGATAGCAATCAGCCCCAGCATTTT
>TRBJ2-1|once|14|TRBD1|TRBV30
CAWSEQGVFNEQFF
TGTGCCTGGAGTGAACAGGGGGTTTTCAATGAGCAGTTCTTC
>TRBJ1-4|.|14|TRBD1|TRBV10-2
CATRQGPTNEKLFF
TGCGCCACCCGACAGGGACCCACTAATGAAAAACTGTTTTTT
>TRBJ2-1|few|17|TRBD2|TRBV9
CASSVAGGGAADNEQFF
TGTGCCAGCAGCGTGGCTGGCGGGGGGGCCGCTGACAATGAGCAGTTCTTC
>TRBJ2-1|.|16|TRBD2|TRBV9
CASSVDGTRGYNEQFF
TGTGCCAGCAGCGTAGACGGGACTAGGGGTTACAATGAGCAGTTCTTC
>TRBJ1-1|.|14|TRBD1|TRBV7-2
CASSLEGASTEAFF
TGTGCCAGCAGCTTAGAGGGGGCGAGCACTGAAGCTTTCTTT
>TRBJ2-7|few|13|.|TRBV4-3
CASSQFYSYEQYF
TGCGCCAGCAGCCAATTCTATTCCTACGAGCAGTACTTC
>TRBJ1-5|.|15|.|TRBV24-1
CATSDLQEGNQPQHF
TGTGCCACCAGTGATTTACAGGAAGGCAATCAGCCCCAGCATTTT
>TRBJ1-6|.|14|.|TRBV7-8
CASGESSYNSPLHF
TGTGCCAGCGGGGAGAGCTCCTATAATTCACCCCTCCACTTT
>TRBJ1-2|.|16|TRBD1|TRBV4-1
CASSQPTGGNTNGYTF
TGCGCCAGCAGCCAACCAACAGGGGGCAACACTAATGGCTACACCTTC
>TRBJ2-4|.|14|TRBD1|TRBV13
CASSSGQGKVVQYF
TGTGCCAGCAGCTCGGGACAGGGAAAGGTCGTTCAGTACTTC
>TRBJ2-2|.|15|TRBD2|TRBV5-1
CASSPGLASTGELFF
TGCGCCAGCAGCCCGGGACTAGCTTCCACCGGGGAGCTGTTTTTT
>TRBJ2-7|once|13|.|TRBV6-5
CASSYSGAGEQYF
TGTGCCAGCAGTTACTCGGGGGCAGGCGAGCAGTACTTC
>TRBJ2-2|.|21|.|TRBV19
CASPNFHSPTSSGPNTGELFF
TGTGCCAGTCCAAACTTTCATTCCCCTACCTCCAGCGGACCTAACACCGGGGAGCTGTTTTTT
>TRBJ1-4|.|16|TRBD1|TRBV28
CASSFAGGPTNEKLFF
TGTGCCAGCAGTTTTGCAGGGGGCCCAACTAATGAAAAACTGTTTTTT
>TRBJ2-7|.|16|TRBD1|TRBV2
CASSNTGGRKTYEQYF
TGTGCCAGCAGCAATACAGGGGGCCGGAAAACCTACGAGCAGTACTTC
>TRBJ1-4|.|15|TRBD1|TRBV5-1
CATSGGGAATEKLFF
TGCGCCACCTCGGGAGGGGGCGCGGCGACTGAAAAACTGTTTTTT
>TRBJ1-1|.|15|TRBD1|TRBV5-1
CASSETTGLRTEAFF
TGCGCCAGCAGCGAGACGACAGGGTTGAGGACTGAAGCTTTCTTT
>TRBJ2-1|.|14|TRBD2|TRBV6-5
CASSLAGGSNEQFF
TGTGCCAGCAGCCTAGCGGGAGGTTCGAATGAGCAGTTCTTC
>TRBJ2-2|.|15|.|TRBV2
CASNGGAANTGELFF
TGTGCCAGCAATGGGGGGGCAGCCAACACCGGGGAGCTGTTTTTT
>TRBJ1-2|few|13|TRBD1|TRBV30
CAWTGQLRYGYTF
TGTGCCTGGACGGGACAGCTTCGCTATGGCTACACCTTC
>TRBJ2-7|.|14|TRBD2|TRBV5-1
CASSPTSGADEQYF
TGCGCCAGCAGCCCGACCAGCGGGGCAGACGAGCAGTACTTC
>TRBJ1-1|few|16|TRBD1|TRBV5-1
CASSLQQGLRDTEAFF
TGCGCCAGCAGCTTGCAACAGGGGTTGAGGGACACTGAAGCTTTCTTT
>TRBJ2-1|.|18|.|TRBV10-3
CAISESLGGDSSYNEQFF
TGTGCCATCAGTGAGTCTTTGGGCGGTGACAGCTCCTACAATGAGCAGTTCTTC